This passage covers 15 T cell receptor beta chains from one sample sequenced in a study of metastatic and nonmetastatic thyroid tumors. Thyroid surgery was preceded by no treatment in any patient. TCRdb re-called the PCR reads via MiXCR. The sample lists roughly 30,000 clones, roughly 4% seen once, with more than 3% in the top ten. Sequencing was done on a sample of blood. The receptor source for this set is a male donor with papillary thyroid cancer or a benign thyroid nodule (not recorded which). Some clones in this sample may be carry-over from other donors' samples.

This clone has just a few counts. The identical CDR3 is also encoded by other nucleotide sequences in the sample. The chain combines TRBV18 with TRBJ1-1; the D gene is possibly TRBD1 (6 bases). This CDR3 has 14 residues. CDR1 is KGHSH, CDR2 LQKENI, per germline. V shed 1 base and J shed 5 bases, with 11 bases lying between them. The CDR3 reads CASSPLTGTTEAFF. The CDR3 DNA reads TGTGCCAGCTCACCACTCACAGGGACTACTGAAGCTTTCTTT.

The chain combines TRBV6-1 with TRBJ1-1; tentative D call: TRBD1 (5 bases). The CDR3 loop spans 13 amino acids. Germline assignment: CDR1 MNHNS and CDR2 SASEGT. V was trimmed by 6 bases and J by 11 bases, leaving 19 bases between them. The CDR3 DNA is TGTGCCAGCAGCGAAAGAGGGAGGGACGTGGCTTTCTTT. It is translated as CASSERGRDVAFF.

CDR3 loop: CASSQGKGQGYNEQFF. CDR3 nucleotide sequence: TGTGCCAGCAGCCAAGGGAAGGGACAGGGGTACAATGAGCAGTTCTTC. This chain connects TRBV3-1 to TRBJ2-1; 10 bases are shared with TRBD1. The J segment lost 4 bases and the V segment lost 1 base, leaving 4 bases of the junction unmatched. The CDR3 runs to 16 residues. CDR1 is LGHDT and CDR2 is YNNKEL in the germline V gene (reference sequence).

This clone was seen only a few times. This chain uses TRBV7-3 with TRBJ2-2, with no clear D. This CDR3 is 10 amino acids long. V shed 10 bases and J shed 6 bases, with 6 bases lying between them. Per the germline V gene, CDR1 is SGHTA and CDR2 is FQGTGA. CDR3 sequence (DNA): TGTGCCACCTGGGCCGGGGAGCTGTTTTTT. Encoded protein: CATWAGELFF.

This chain's CDR3 is CASKTGRGDNEQFF. The CDR3 nucleotides are TGTGCCAGCAAAACCGGGAGGGGGGACAATGAGCAGTTCTTC. The rearrangement links TRBV6-1 to TRBJ2-1; 8 bases fit TRBD2. V was pared by 7 bases and J by 5 bases, with 7 bases of the junction left unmatched. This CDR3 region has 14 residues. Germline assignment: CDR1 MNHNS and CDR2 SASEGT.

This clone is termed medium-sized. This chain joins TRBV28 and TRBJ2-5; D gene ambiguous. This CDR3 is 13 amino acids long. With 6 bases removed from V and 1 base from J, the gap between germline ends came to 9 bases. Germline CDR1 MDHEN, CDR2 SYDVKM. The CDR3, as DNA: TGTGCCAGCAGCAACAGTGGCCAAGAGACCCAGTACTTC. Translated: CASSNSGQETQYF.

There are a few counts of this clone. V usage is TRBV18 and J usage is TRBJ2-1, with D tentatively TRBD1 (6 bases). The CDR3 runs to 14 residues. CDR1 and CDR2 (germline): KGHSH, LQKENI. Trimming removed 0 bases at V and 6 bases at J, with 9 bases between. The CDR3 here is CASSPPSRGNEQFF. The CDR3 DNA sequence: TGTGCCAGCTCACCACCGTCCAGGGGCAATGAGCAGTTCTTC.

The chain is built from TRBV19 and TRBJ1-5; D remains unclear. Germline CDR1 is LNHDA and CDR2 is SQIVND (reference sequence). V was pared by 9 bases and J by 1 base, with 13 bases between. This CDR3 is built from 14 residues. The CDR3 DNA is TGTGCCAGCGCTGATGGTGGCAGCAATCAGCCCCAGCATTTT. As protein: CASADGGSNQPQHF.

The chain carries TRBV4-2 and TRBJ2-6, with a weak D call TRBD1 (5 bases). V was shortened by 4 bases and J by 7 bases, with 20 bases between the two germline ends. This CDR3 contains 17 residues. Germline values: CDR1 LGHNA, CDR2 YNFKEQ. CDR3 bases: TGTGCCAGCAGCCCCACCGCAAGGGGCACAGGAGCCAACGTCCTGACTTTC. Protein: CASSPTARGTGANVLTF.

V and J are TRBV28 and TRBJ2-7; D unclear. The V gene lost 6 bases and the J gene lost 6 bases, with 18 bases spanning the gap. The CDR3 extends over 14 amino acids. Per the germline V gene, CDR1 is MDHEN and CDR2 is SYDVKM. This chain's CDR3 is CASSSRSSMTEQYF. CDR3 nucleotides: TGTGCCAGCAGCTCCCGTTCCTCGATGACCGAGCAGTACTTC.

In its sample, this clone is medium-sized (0.01 to 0.1%). This sequence joins TRBV12-3 or TRBV12-4 and TRBJ2-7; D perhaps matches TRBD1 (5 bases). Trimming pared 1 base from V and 4 bases from J, leaving 5 bases between. CDR3 length equals 12 residues. CDR3 sequence: CASSLGQYEQYF. The CDR3, as DNA: TGTGCCAGCAGTTTAGGACAGTACGAGCAGTACTTC.

This clone appeared many times. The chain joins TRBV9 to TRBJ2-6, with D uncertain. Trimming stripped 1 base from V and 0 bases from J, with 17 bases between. The CDR3 is 19 amino acids. Looked up from germline, CDR1 is SGDLS and CDR2 is YYNGEE. As DNA, the CDR3 is TGTGCCAGCAGCGTAAATATTTTGGAACGGCACTCTGGGGCCAACGTCCTGACTTTC. It is translated as CASSVNILERHSGANVLTF.

This clone was seen at least ten times. V is TRBV9 and J is TRBJ1-1, with a possible D match to TRBD1 (6 bases). The CDR3 has 16 amino acids. Germline V gives CDR1 SGDLS, CDR2 YYNGEE. V was pared by 0 bases and J by 1 base, with 13 bases between. The CDR3 nucleotides are TGTGCCAGCAGCGTAGCTACGTGGACAGAGAACACTGAAGCTTTCTTT. Residues: CASSVATWTENTEAFF.

This clone was seen many times. The V call is TRBV5-1, the J call TRBJ2-7, with D perhaps TRBD1 (5 bases). The CDR3 has 12 residues. CDR1 and CDR2 (germline): SGHRS, YFSETQ. Trimming removed 2 bases from V and 6 bases from J, with 9 bases in between. As DNA, the CDR3 is TGCGCCAGCAGCTTTGGGCAGGGCGAGCAGTACTTC. It encodes CASSFGQGEQYF.

The table lists this clone with many counts. The V and J genes are TRBV3-1 and TRBJ2-7, with 7 bases lining up with TRBD1. Germline assignment: CDR1 LGHDT and CDR2 YNNKEL (reference sequence). With V trimmed by 1 base and J by 4 bases, 10 bases remained unmatched. The CDR3 loop spans 16 amino acids. The CDR3 DNA reads as TGTGCCAGCAGCCAAGGCCAATACAGGGGACGTTACGAGCAGTACTTC. Its translation: CASSQGQYRGRYEQYF.